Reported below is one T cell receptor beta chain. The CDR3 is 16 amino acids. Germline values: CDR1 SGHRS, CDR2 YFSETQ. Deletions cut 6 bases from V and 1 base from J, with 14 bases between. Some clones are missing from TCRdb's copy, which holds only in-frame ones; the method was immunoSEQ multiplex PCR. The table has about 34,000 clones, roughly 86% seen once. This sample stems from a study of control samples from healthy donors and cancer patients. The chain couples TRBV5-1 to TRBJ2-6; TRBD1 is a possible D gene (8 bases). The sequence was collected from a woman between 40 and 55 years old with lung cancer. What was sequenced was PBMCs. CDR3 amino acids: CASTHRGGSGANVLTF. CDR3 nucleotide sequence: TGCGCCAGCACCCACAGGGGGGGATCTGGGGCCAACGTCCTGACTTTC. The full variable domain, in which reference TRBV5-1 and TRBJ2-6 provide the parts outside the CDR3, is KAGVTQTPRYLIKTRGQQVTLSCSPISGHRSVSWYQQTPGQGLQFLFEYFSETQRNKGNFPGRFSGRQFSNSRSEMNVSTLELGDSALYLCASTHRGGSGANVLTFGAGSRLTVL.